The T cell receptor beta chain under discussion was sequenced for a study of CD8+ T cells in alopecia areata. cDNA prepared by RNA extraction and subsequent reverse transcription served as the template for sequencing. Using immunoSEQ multiplex PCR, the repertoire was profiled, and TCRdb retains in-frame clones only, with some absent. The table shows 120,000 or so clones, with roughly 58% occurring only once. Treatment of the sample: oral pan-JAK inhibitor, 5-10 mg twice daily. It was from alopecia areata patients that lesional scalp punch biopsies and peripheral blood were collected. Trimming removed 0 bases at V and 2 bases at J, with 17 bases between. Per germline, CDR1 SQVTM and CDR2 ANQGSEA. The CDR3 is 16 residues long. Only a few counts were recorded for this clone.

Source: CD8+ T cells sorted from blood, taken at week 4, from a patient treated with tofacitinib. The TCR originated in a human donor with alopecia areata. The rearrangement links TRBV29-1 to TRBJ2-7, with D perhaps matching TRBD2 (6 bases). DNA for the CDR3: TGCAGCGTTGAAGATCGTGGGGGGAAGACTCCCTACGAGCAGTACTTC. Translation: CSVEDRGGKTPYEQYF.